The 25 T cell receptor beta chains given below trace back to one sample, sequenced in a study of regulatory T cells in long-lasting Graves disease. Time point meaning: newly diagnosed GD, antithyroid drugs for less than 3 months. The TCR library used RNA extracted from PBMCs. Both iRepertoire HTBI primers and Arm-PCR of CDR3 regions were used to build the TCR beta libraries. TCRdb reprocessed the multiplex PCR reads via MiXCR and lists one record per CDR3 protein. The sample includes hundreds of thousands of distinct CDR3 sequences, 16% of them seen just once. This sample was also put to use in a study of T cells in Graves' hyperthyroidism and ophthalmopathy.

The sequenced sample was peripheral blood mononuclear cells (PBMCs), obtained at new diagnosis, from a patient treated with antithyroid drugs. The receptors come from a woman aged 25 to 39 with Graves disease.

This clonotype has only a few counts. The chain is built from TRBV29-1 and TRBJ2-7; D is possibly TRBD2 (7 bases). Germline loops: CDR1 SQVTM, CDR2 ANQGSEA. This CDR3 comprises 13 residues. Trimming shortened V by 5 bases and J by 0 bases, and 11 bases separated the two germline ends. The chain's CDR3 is CSVQAGHSYEQYF. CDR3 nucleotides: TGCAGCGTTCAAGCGGGACACTCCTACGAGCAGTACTTC.

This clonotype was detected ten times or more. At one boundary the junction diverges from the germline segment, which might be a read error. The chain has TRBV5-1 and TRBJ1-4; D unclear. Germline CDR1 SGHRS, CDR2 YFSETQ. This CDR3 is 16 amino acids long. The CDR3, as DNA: TGCGCTAGCAGCTACGGAATCACAGCAACTAATGAAAAACTGTTTTTT. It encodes CASSYGITATNEKLFF.

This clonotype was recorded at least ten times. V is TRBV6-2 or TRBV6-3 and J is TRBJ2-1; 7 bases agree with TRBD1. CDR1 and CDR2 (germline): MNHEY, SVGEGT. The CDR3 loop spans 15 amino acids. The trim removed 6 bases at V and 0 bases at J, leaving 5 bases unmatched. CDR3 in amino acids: CASSRQGGSYNEQFF. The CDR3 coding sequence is TGTGCCAGCAGCCGACAGGGCGGCTCCTACAATGAGCAGTTCTTC.

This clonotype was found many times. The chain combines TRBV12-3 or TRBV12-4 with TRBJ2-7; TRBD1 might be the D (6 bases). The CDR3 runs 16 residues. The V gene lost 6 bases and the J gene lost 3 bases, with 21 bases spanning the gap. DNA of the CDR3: TGTGCCAGCAGCCCAACAGGGAAACCATCGGTCTACGAGCAGTACTTC. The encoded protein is CASSPTGKPSVYEQYF.

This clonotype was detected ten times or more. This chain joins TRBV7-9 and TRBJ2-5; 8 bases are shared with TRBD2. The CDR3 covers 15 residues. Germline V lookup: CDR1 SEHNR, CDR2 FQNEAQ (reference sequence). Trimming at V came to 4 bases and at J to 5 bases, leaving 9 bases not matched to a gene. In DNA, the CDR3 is TGTGCCAGCAGCTCACAAGCGGGAGTGCGGGAGACCCAGTACTTC. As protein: CASSSQAGVRETQYF.

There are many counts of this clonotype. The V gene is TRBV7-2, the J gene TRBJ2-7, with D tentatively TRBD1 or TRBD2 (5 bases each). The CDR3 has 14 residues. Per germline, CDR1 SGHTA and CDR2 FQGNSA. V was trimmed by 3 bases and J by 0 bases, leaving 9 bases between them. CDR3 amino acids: CASSLVGDSYEQYF. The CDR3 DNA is TGTGCCAGCAGCTTGGTGGGGGACTCCTACGAGCAGTACTTC.

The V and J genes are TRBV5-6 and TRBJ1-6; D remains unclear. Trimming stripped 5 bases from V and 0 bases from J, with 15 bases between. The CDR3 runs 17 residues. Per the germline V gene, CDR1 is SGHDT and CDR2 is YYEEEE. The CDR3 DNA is TGTGCCAGCAGTCCGACTGTCGATAGCTCCTATAATTCACCCCTCCACTTT. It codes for CASSPTVDSSYNSPLHF.

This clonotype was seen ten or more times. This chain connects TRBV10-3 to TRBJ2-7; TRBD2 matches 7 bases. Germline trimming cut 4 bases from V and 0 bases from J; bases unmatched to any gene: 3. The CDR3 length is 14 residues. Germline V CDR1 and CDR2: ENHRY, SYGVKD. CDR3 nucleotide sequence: TGTGCCATCAGTGCGTCTAGCGGCTCCTACGAGCAGTACTTC. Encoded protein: CAISASSGSYEQYF.

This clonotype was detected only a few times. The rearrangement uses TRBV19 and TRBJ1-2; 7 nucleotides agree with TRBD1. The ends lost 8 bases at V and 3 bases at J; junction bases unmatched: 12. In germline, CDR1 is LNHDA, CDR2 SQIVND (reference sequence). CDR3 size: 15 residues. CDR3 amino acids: CASWAASTGYYGYTF. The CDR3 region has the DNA TGTGCCAGTTGGGCCGCCTCGACAGGGTACTATGGCTACACCTTC.

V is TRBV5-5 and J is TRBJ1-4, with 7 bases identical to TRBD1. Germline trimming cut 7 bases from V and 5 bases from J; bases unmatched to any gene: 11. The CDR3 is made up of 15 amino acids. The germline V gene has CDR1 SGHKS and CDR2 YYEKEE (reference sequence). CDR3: CASLARDSKNEKLFF. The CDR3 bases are TGTGCCAGCCTGGCACGGGACAGTAAGAATGAAAAACTGTTTTTT.

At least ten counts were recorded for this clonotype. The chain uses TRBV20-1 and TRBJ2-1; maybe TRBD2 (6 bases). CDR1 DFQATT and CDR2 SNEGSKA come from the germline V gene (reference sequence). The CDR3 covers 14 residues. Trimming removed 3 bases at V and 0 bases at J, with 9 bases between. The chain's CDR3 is CSASPGSSYNEQFF. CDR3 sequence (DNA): TGCAGTGCTAGCCCCGGGAGCTCCTACAATGAGCAGTTCTTC.

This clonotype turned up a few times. CDR3 residues: CASATFSPLHF. The CDR3 region has the DNA TGTGCCAGCGCTACCTTTTCACCCCTCCACTTT. The chain has TRBV6-2 or TRBV6-3 and TRBJ1-6, with unresolved D. Germline V CDR1 and CDR2: MNHEY, SVGEGT. With 8 bases removed from V and 9 bases from J, the gap between germline ends came to 8 bases. The CDR3 extends over 11 amino acids.

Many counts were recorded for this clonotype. This chain's CDR3 is CSAQLSGVEKLFF. The DNA of the CDR3 is TGCAGTGCTCAACTATCAGGGGTTGAAAAACTGTTTTTT. The V and J genes are TRBV20-1 and TRBJ1-4, with D perhaps matching TRBD1 (6 bases). The CDR3 is 13 amino acids. The germline V and J ends were trimmed by 5 bases and 7 bases, with 14 bases remaining between them. Germline V gene sequence: CDR1 DFQATT, CDR2 SNEGSKA (reference sequence).

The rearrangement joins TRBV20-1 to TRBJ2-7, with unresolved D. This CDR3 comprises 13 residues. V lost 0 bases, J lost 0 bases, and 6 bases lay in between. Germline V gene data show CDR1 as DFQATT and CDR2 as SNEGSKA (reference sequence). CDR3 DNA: TGCAGTGCTAGAGACAGTTTCTCCTACGAGCAGTACTTC. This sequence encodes CSARDSFSYEQYF.

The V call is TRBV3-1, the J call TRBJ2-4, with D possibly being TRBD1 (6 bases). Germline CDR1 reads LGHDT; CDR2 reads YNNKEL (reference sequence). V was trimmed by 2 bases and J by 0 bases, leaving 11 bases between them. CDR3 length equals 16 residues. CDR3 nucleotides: TGTGCCAGCAGCCAAAGGGGGACATTAGCCAAAAACATTCAGTACTTC. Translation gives CASSQRGTLAKNIQYF.

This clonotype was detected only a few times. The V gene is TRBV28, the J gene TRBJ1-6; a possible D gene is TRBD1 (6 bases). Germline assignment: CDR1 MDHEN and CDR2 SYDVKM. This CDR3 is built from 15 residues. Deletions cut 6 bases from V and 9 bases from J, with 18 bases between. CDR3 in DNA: TGTGCCAGCAGACCACAGGGTCGTAGAGGTTCACCCCTCCACTTT. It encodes CASRPQGRRGSPLHF.

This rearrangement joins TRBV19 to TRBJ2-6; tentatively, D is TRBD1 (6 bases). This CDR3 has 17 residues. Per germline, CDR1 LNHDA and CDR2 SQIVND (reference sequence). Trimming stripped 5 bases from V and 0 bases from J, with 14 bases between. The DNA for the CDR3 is TGTGCCAGTAGTCCACAGGGTCCGATCTCTGGGGCCAACGTCCTGACTTTC. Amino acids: CASSPQGPISGANVLTF.

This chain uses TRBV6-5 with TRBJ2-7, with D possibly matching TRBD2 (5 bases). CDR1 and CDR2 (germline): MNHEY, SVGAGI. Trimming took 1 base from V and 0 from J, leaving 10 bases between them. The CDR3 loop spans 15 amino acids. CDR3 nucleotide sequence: TGTGCCAGCAGTTACTACCGGGATTCCTCCTACGAGCAGTACTTC. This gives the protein CASSYYRDSSYEQYF.

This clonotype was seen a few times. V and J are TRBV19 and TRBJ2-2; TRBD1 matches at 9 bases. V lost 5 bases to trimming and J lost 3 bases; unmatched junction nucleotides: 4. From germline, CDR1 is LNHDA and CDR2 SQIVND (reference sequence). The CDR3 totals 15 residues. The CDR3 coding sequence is TGTGCCAGTAGTGGTTGGACAGGGGACACCGGGGAGCTGTTTTTT. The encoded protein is CASSGWTGDTGELFF.

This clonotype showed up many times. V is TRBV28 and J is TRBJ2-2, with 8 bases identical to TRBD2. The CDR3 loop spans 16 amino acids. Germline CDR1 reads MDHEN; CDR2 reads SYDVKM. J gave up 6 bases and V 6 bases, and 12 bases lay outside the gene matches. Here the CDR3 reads CASSSWAGGEAGELFF. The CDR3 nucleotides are TGTGCCAGCAGCTCCTGGGCGGGAGGTGAAGCCGGGGAGCTGTTTTTT.

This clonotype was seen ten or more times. This CDR3 is CASSFPKGQGEAFF. CDR3 sequence (DNA): TGTGCCAGCAGTTTCCCTAAGGGACAGGGGGAAGCTTTCTTT. V gene TRBV28 combines with J gene TRBJ1-1, with 10 bases matching TRBD1. Per germline, CDR1 MDHEN and CDR2 SYDVKM. V dropped 3 bases and J dropped 8; count of bases not matched to a gene: 6. The CDR3 spans 14 residues.

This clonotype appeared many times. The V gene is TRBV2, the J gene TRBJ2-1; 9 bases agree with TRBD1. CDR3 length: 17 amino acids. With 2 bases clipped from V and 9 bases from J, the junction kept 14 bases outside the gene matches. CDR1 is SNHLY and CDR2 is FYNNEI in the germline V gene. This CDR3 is CASSELLLGQGGAEQFF. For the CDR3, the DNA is TGTGCCAGCAGTGAACTTTTATTGGGACAGGGAGGTGCTGAGCAGTTCTTC.

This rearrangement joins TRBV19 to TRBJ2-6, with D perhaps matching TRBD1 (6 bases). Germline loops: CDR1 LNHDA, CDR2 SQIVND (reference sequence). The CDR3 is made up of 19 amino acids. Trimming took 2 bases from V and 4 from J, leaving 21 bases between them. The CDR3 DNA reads TGTGCCAGTAGTATATTCGGACAGAATACCTCGGGGGGGGCCAACGTCCTGACTTTC. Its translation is CASSIFGQNTSGGANVLTF. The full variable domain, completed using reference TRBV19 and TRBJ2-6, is DGGITQSPKYLFRKEGQNVTLSCEQNLNHDAMYWYRQDPGQGLRLIYYSQIVNDFQKGDIAEGYSVSREKKESFPLTVTSAQKNPTAFYLCASSIFGQNTSGGANVLTFGAGSRLTVL.

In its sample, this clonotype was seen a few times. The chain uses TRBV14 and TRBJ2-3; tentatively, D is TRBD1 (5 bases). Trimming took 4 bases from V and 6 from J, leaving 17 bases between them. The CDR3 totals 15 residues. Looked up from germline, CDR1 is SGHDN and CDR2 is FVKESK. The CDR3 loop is CASSLPGPDFDTQYF. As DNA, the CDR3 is TGTGCCAGCAGCCTCCCAGGGCCCGATTTTGATACGCAGTATTTT.

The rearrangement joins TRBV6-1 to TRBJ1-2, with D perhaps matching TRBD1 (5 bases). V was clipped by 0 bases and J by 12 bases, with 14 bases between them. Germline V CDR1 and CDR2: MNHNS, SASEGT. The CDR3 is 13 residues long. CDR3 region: CASSEALQGQDTF. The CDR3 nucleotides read TGTGCCAGCAGTGAAGCGCTTCAGGGCCAAGACACCTTC.